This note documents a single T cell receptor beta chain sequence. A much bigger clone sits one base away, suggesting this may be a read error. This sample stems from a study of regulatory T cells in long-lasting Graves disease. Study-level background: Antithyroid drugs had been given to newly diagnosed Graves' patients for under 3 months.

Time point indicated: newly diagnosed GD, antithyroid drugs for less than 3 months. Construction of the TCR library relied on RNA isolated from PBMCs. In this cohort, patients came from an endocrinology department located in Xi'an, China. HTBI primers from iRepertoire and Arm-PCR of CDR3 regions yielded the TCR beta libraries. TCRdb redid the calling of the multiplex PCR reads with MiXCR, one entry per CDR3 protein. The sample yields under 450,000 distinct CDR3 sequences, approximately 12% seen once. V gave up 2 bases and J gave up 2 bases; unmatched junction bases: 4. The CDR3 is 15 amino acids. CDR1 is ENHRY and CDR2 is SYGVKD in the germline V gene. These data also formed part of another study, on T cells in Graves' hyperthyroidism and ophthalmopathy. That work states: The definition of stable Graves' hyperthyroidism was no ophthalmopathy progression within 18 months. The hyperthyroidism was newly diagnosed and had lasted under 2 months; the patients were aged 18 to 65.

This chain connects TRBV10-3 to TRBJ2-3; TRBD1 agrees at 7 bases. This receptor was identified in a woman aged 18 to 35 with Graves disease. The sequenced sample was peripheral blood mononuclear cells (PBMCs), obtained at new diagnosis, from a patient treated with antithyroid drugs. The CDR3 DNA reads TGTGCCATCAGTGAGAGGGGGCGGGTCACAGATACGCAGTATTTT. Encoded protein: CAISERGRVTDTQYF.